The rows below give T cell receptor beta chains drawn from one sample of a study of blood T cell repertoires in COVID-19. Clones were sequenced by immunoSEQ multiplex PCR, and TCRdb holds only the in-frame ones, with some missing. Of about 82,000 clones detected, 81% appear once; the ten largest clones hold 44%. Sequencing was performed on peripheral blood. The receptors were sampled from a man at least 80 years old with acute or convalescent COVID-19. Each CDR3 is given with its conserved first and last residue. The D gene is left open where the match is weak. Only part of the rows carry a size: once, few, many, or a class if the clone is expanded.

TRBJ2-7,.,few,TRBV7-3,TGTGCCAGCAGCTACCGGGTTAAAAGCGAGCAGTACTTC,CASSYRVKSEQYF
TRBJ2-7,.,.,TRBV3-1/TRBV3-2,TGTGCCAGCAGCCACGGGACTTCATCAAGCGAGCAGTACTTC,CASSHGTSSSEQYF
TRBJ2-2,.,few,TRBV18,TGTGCCAGCTCACCGGCCGGGACTGCGAACACCGGGGAGCTGTTTTTT,CASSPAGTANTGELFF
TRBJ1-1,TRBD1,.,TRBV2,TGTGCGGACAGGGGGCCGGGCACTGAAGCTTTCTTT,CADRGPGTEAFF
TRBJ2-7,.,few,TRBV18,TGTGCCAGCTCACCATCCGGGGATCCCTACGAGCAGTACTTC,CASSPSGDPYEQYF
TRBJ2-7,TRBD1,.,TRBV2,TGTGCCAGCAGCGACAGGGGAGCAGGGGAGCAGTACTTC,CASSDRGAGEQYF
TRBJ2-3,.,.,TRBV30,TGTGCCTGGAGTGTACAAGTCCATACGCAGTATTTT,CAWSVQVHTQYF
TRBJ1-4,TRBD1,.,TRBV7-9,TGTGCCAGCAGCGTACTCAGGGGGCCGGGTGAAAAACTGTTTTTT,CASSVLRGPGEKLFF
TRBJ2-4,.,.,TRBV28,TGTGCCAGCAGCGGGTCAGGGGTCAAAAACATTCAGTACTTC,CASSGSGVKNIQYF
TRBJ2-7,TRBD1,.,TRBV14,TGTGCCAGCAGTAGAACCGGGACAGTTGCCTACGAGCAGTACTTC,CASSRTGTVAYEQYF
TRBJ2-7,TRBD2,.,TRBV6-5,TGTGCCAGCAGCCTAACAGGGACTAGCGCGTACGAGCAGTACTTC,CASSLTGTSAYEQYF
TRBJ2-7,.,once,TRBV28,TGTGCCAGCAGTTTAATATCCGCCTACGAGCAGTACTTC,CASSLISAYEQYF
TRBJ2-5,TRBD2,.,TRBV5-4,TGTGCCAGCAGCTTACGACTAGCGCGAGAGACCCAGTACTTC,CASSLRLARETQYF
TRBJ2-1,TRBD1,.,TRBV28,TGTGCCAGCAGCCGCTCTCGGCAGGGGGCGCCTAAGCAGTTCTTC,CASSRSRQGAPKQFF
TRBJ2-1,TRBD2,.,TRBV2,TGTGCCAGCAGTGATACTAGCGCCTACAATGAGCAGTTCTTC,CASSDTSAYNEQFF
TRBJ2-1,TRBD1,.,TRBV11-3,TGTGCCAGCAGCCCCCAGGGACAGCAGCTGTACAATGAGCAGTTCTTC,CASSPQGQQLYNEQFF
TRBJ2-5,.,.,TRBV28,TGTGCCAGCAGTCCTCCCGAGGCGGGGAAGACCCAGTACTTC,CASSPPEAGKTQYF
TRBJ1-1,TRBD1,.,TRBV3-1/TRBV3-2,TGTGCCAGCAGCCCACAGGGGCGAACTGAAGCTTTCTTT,CASSPQGRTEAFF
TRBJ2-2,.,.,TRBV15,TGTGCCACCAGCAGCACAAAAAAAATGGCAGGAAAGCCCGGGGAGCTGTTTTTT,CATSSTKKMAGKPGELFF
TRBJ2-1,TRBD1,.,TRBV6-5,TGTGCCAGCAGCCGGACAGGGAGTGAGCAGTTCTTC,CASSRTGSEQFF
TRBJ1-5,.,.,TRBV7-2,TGTGCCAGCAGCTTCGGGGGAGGGGGTAGTGGGCCCCAGCATTTT,CASSFGGGGSGPQHF
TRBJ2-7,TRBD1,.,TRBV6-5,TGTGCCAGCAGTTTGGGACAGGGTCCCTACGAGCAGTACTTC,CASSLGQGPYEQYF
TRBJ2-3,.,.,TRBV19,TGTGCCAGTAGTCAGGGCGCAGATACGCAGTATTTT,CASSQGADTQYF
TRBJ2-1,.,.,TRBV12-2,TGTGCAAGTCGCCCCGGACCCACGGGGGAGCAGTTCTTC,CASRPGPTGEQFF
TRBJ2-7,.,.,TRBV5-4,TGTGCCAGCAGCTTGGACAGGGCTAACGAGCAGTACTTC,CASSLDRANEQYF
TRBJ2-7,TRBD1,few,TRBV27,TGTGCCAGCAGGGGGACAGATTACGTGCAGTACTTC,CASRGTDYVQYF
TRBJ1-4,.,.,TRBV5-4,TGTGCCAGCAGCTTGCAACAGGCCGCGGGGGAAAAACTGTTTTTT,CASSLQQAAGEKLFF
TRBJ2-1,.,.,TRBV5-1,TGCGCCAGCAGCGTGAGGGACATGAGCTCCTACAATGAGCAGTTCTTC,CASSVRDMSSYNEQFF
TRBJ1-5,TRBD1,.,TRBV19,TGTGCCAGTAGTCCTCGACAGGGGGACAATCAGCCCCAGCATTTT,CASSPRQGDNQPQHF
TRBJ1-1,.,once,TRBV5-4,TGTGCCAGCAGCTCCAACAGGGACGGGGCTGAAGCTTTCTTT,CASSSNRDGAEAFF
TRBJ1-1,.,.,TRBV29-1,TGCAGCGTTGCCTCGGGTGCTAAAGCTTTCTTT,CSVASGAKAFF
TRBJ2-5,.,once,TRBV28,TGTGCCAGCAGCCTACTAGAGGAGACCCAGTACTTC,CASSLLEETQYF
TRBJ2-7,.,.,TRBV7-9,TGTGCCAGCAGCTTAGGCTGGAGGGGCTCCTACGAGCAGTACTTC,CASSLGWRGSYEQYF
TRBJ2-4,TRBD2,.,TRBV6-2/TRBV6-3,TGTGCCAGCAGTTACCCCTCTCCCGGGGGGGGGAAGTACTTC,CASSYPSPGGGKYF
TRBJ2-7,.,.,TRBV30,TGTGCCTGGAGTGGAGGGAGCTCCTACGAGCAGTACTTC,CAWSGGSSYEQYF
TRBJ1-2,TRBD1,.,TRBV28,TGTGCCAGCAAACGGGACAGGGGGCTTACCTACTATGGCTACACCTTC,CASKRDRGLTYYGYTF
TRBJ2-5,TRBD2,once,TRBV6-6,TGTGCCAGCAGTCTCCGGACTAGCCTGGGCCTCCAAGAGACCCAGTACTTC,CASSLRTSLGLQETQYF
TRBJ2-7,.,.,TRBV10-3,TGTGCCATCAGTGATGTCAACGAGCAGTACTTC,CAISDVNEQYF
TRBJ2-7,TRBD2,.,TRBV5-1,TGCGCCAGCAGCTCACTAGCGGGAGGTTCGTACGAGCAGTACTTC,CASSSLAGGSYEQYF
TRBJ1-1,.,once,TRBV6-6,TGTGCCAGCAGTTTACCCATGACTAGCCCTGAAGCTTTCTTT,CASSLPMTSPEAFF
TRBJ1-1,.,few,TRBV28,TGTGCCAGCAGCCTGACATGGAACACTGAAGCTTTCTTT,CASSLTWNTEAFF